The 13 T cell receptor beta chains listed next were all sequenced from one sample in a study of T cell responses to AZD1222 COVID-19 vaccine. The method was immunoSEQ multiplex PCR; TCRdb's version includes in-frame clones alone and lacks a portion of them. The sample shows about 120,000 clones, 86% of them seen only once. The sample here was peripheral blood, taken 28 days after the second AZD1222 dose. These receptors came from an adult who received the AZD1222 COVID-19 vaccine.

The chain uses TRBV7-8 and TRBJ2-7; D uncertain. From germline, CDR1 is SGHVS and CDR2 FQNEAQ. V shed 6 bases and J shed 1 base, with 16 bases lying between them. The CDR3 has 15 residues. CDR3 amino acids: CASSLDGARSYEQYF. As DNA, the CDR3 is TGTGCCAGCAGTCTGGACGGTGCCCGATCCTACGAGCAGTACTTC.

This chain connects TRBV7-2 to TRBJ1-2; D call uncertain. The CDR3 runs to 13 residues. The V gene's germline CDR1 is SGHTA and CDR2 FQGNSA. V gave up 1 base and J gave up 7 bases, with 10 bases separating them. The CDR3 spells CASSLGVWVGYTF. The CDR3 bases are TGTGCCAGCAGCTTAGGTGTCTGGGTTGGCTACACCTTC. Full variable domain (rest looked up from reference TRBV7-2 and TRBJ1-2): GAGVSQSPSNKVTEKGKDVELRCDPISGHTALYWYRQSLGQGLEFLIYFQGNSAPDKSGLPSDRFSAERTGGSVSTLTIQRTQQEDSAVYLCASSLGVWVGYTFGSGTRLTVV.

The chain uses TRBV6-5 and TRBJ1-5; D is ambiguous. CDR1 is MNHEY and CDR2 is SVGAGI in the germline V gene. The V end lost 1 base, the J end lost 2 bases, and 6 bases lay between the germline ends. This CDR3 contains 14 residues. The CDR3 spells CASSYLAGNQPQHF. The CDR3 DNA reads as TGTGCCAGCAGTTACTTGGCCGGCAATCAGCCCCAGCATTTT.

This chain links TRBV6-5 with TRBJ1-5; D possibly corresponds to TRBD1 (6 bases). V lost 11 bases to trimming and J lost 7 bases, with 12 bases between them. This CDR3 is 11 amino acids long. Germline CDR1 and CDR2: MNHEY and SVGAGI. CDR3 nucleotide sequence: TGTGCCGGGGGGGCCGGCCAGCCCCAGCATTTT. The encoded protein is CAGGAGQPQHF.

This clone has a handful of counts. CDR3: CASSLFLGLGSYNEQFF. CDR3 DNA: TGTGCCAGCAGCTTATTCCTAGGGCTTGGGTCCTACAATGAGCAGTTCTTC. The chain uses TRBV7-2 and TRBJ2-1; D gene ambiguous. The CDR3 runs to 17 residues. CDR1 is SGHTA, CDR2 FQGNSA, per germline. Trimming took off 2 bases at V and 1 base at J, with 15 bases between the two ends. The full variable domain, rest sourced from reference TRBV7-2 and TRBJ2-1, is GAGVSQSPSNKVTEKGKDVELRCDPISGHTALYWYRQSLGQGLEFLIYFQGNSAPDKSGLPSDRFSAERTGGSVSTLTIQRTQQEDSAVYLCASSLFLGLGSYNEQFFGPGTRLTVL.

The rearrangement uses TRBV12-5 and TRBJ1-1, with a weak D call TRBD1 (5 bases). The CDR3 loop spans 14 amino acids. V shed 1 base and J shed 2 bases, with 8 bases lying between them. The germline V gene has CDR1 LGHNT and CDR2 FRNRAP. This chain's CDR3 is CASGLGQTNTEAFF. In nucleotides, the CDR3 is TGTGCTAGTGGTTTGGGACAGACCAACACTGAAGCTTTCTTT.

The CDR3 DNA reads as TGTGCCAGCAGTCCCCACCAGCAGGGGACTGAAGCTTTCTTT. This sequence encodes CASSPHQQGTEAFF. The rearrangement uses TRBV28 and TRBJ1-1; possibly TRBD1 for D (6 bases). The germline V and J ends were trimmed by 5 bases and 5 bases, with 15 bases remaining between them. Per germline, CDR1 MDHEN and CDR2 SYDVKM. The CDR3 contains 14 residues.

V gene TRBV18 combines with J gene TRBJ1-5; D is undetermined. CDR3 size: 14 residues. The V end was cut by 2 bases, the J end by 3 bases, with 8 bases between. CDR1 KGHSH and CDR2 LQKENI come from the germline V gene. The CDR3 region is CASSPKGDNQPQHF. As DNA, the CDR3 is TGTGCCAGCTCACCAAAAGGAGACAATCAGCCCCAGCATTTT.

The chain has TRBV11-2 and TRBJ2-3; D not resolved. Germline V gene data show CDR1 as SGHAT and CDR2 as FQNNGV. The ends were cut back, 6 bases at V and 1 base at J, with 11 bases in the middle. This CDR3 is built from 14 residues. CDR3 nucleotide sequence: TGTGCCAGCAGTCCTCTGGGCCGCACAGATACGCAGTATTTT. It yields the protein CASSPLGRTDTQYF. Drawing the rest from reference TRBV11-2 and TRBJ2-3, the complete variable domain is EAGVAQSPRYKIIEKRQSVAFWCNPISGHATLYWYQQILGQGPKLLIQFQNNGVVDDSQLPKDRFSAERLKGVDSTLKIQPAKLEDSAVYLCASSPLGRTDTQYFGPGTRLTVL.

The chain carries TRBV30 and TRBJ1-5, with 9 bases identical to TRBD1. From germline, CDR1 is GTSNPN and CDR2 SVGIG (reference sequence). After removal of 0 bases from V and 10 bases from J, the junction contained 13 bases not matched to a gene. The CDR3 loop spans 16 amino acids. The CDR3 is CAWSVKQGAALGPQHF. As DNA, the CDR3 is TGTGCCTGGAGTGTAAAACAGGGGGCGGCTCTTGGACCCCAGCATTTT.

The CDR3 spells CASSERNTEAFF. CDR3 in DNA: TGTGCCAGCAGTGAACGGAACACTGAAGCTTTCTTT. The V call is TRBV6-1, the J call TRBJ1-1; D is unresolved. The CDR3 is made up of 12 amino acids. V was cut by 2 bases and J by 1 base, with 2 bases left in between. Germline-derived CDR1 and CDR2 are MNHNS and SASEGT.

The rearrangement joins TRBV6-5 to TRBJ2-2, with 7 bases aligning to TRBD2. This CDR3 has 15 amino acids. V was clipped by 6 bases and J by 5 bases; unmatched bases: 9. In germline, CDR1 is MNHEY, CDR2 SVGAGI. CDR3 residues: CASRTMGGGTGELFF. DNA for the CDR3: TGTGCCAGCAGGACTATGGGGGGAGGGACCGGGGAGCTGTTTTTT.

The chain combines TRBV29-1 with TRBJ2-5; a possible D gene is TRBD1 (5 bases). CDR1 SQVTM and CDR2 ANQGSEA come from the germline V gene. The CDR3 extends over 13 amino acids. The germline V and J ends were trimmed by 2 bases and 3 bases, with 10 bases remaining between them. Here the CDR3 reads CSVEQGRKETQYF. For the CDR3, the DNA is TGCAGCGTTGAACAGGGCCGCAAAGAGACCCAGTACTTC.